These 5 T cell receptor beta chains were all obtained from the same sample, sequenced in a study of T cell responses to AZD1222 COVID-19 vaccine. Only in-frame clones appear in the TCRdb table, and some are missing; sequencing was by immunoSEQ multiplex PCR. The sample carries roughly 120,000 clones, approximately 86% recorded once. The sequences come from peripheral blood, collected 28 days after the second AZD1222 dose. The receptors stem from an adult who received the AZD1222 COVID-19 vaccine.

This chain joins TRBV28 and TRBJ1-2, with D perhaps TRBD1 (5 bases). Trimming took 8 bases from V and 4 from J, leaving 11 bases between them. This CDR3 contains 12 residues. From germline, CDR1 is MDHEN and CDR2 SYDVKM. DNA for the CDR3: TGTGCCAGCCTCGGGACCTTCTATGGCTACACCTTC. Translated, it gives CASLGTFYGYTF.

The CDR3 reads CAISDYREGYTF. The CDR3 region has the DNA TGTGCCATCAGTGACTACAGGGAGGGCTACACCTTC. The rearrangement joins TRBV10-3 to TRBJ1-2; D possibly corresponds to TRBD1 (6 bases). Looked up from germline, CDR1 is ENHRY and CDR2 is SYGVKD. CDR3 size: 12 residues. With 3 bases removed from V and 8 bases from J, the gap between germline ends came to 10 bases.

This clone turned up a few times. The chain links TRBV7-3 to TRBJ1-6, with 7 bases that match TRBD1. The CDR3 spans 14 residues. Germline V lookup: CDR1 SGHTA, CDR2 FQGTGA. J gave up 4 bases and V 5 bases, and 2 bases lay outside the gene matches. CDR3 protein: CASSRDSYNSPLHF. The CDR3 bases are TGTGCCAGCAGCCGGGACAGTTATAATTCACCCCTCCACTTT. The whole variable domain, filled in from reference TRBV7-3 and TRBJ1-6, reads GAGVSQTPSNKVTEKGKYVELRCDPISGHTALYWYRQSLGQGPEFLIYFQGTGAADDSGLPNDRFFAVRPEGSVSTLKIQRTERGDSAVYLCASSRDSYNSPLHFGNGTRLTVT.

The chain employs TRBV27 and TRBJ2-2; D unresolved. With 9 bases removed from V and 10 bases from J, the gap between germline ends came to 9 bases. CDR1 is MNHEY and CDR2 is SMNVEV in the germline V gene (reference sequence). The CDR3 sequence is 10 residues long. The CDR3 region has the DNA TGTGCCAGGGATGGTGAGGAGCTGTTTTTT. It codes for CARDGEELFF.

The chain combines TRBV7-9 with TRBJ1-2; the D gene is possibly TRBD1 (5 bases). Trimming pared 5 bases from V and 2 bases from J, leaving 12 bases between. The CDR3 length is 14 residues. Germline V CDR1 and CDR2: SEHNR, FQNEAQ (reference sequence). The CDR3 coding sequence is TGTGCCAGCAGCGCGCGACAGACCAACTATGGCTACACCTTC. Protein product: CASSARQTNYGYTF.